This record covers a single TCR beta chain. The data stem from a study of blood T cell repertoires in COVID-19. In the original analysis: Nucleated cell counts were estimated from reference gene primer amplification. Sequencing used immunoSEQ multiplex PCR; TCRdb keeps in-frame clones, though not all of them. The D gene and trimming were derived from the DNA, and the V and J assignments and clone size from that table. Of some 180,000 clones listed, about 80% were seen once; the top ten hold about 6.3%. The sequence derives from a man in his 60s with acute or convalescent COVID-19. What was sequenced was peripheral blood.

The CDR3: CASSLTWVASGSDEQYF. CDR3 bases: TGTGCCAGCAGCTTAACTTGGGTGGCTAGCGGGAGCGACGAGCAGTACTTC. J is TRBJ2-7 and V is TRBV13, with 10 bases aligning to TRBD2. The CDR3 runs 17 residues. With 2 bases clipped from V and 5 bases from J, the junction kept 12 bases outside the gene matches. Germline CDR1 is PRHDT and CDR2 is FYEKMQ (reference sequence).